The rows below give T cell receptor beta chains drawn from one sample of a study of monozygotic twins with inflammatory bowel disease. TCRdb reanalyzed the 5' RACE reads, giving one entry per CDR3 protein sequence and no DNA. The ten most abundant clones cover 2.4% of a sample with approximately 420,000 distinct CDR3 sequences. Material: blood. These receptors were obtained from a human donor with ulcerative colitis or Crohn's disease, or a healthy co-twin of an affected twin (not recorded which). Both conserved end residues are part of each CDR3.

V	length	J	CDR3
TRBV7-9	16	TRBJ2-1	CASSPKTRPSYNEHFF
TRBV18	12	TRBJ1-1	CASSSLGTEAFF
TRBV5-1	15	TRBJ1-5	CASSLGQGAGGPQHF
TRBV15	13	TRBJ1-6	CATSRVGVSPLHF
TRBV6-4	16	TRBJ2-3	CASSVLAGGPTDTQYF
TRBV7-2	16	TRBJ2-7	CASSSQTGGLTNEQYF
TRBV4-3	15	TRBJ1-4	CASSPEDRGNEKLFF
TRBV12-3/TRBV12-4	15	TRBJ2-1	CASSLSGGPTGEQFF
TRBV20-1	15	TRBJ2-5	CSARGFPDVGETQYF
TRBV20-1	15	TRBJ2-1	CSAALASLSYNEQFF
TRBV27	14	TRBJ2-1	CASSDRGLYNEQFF
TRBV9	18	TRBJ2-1	CASRGGGLAGEGYNEQFF
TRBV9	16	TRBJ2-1	CASSVDGRGRNNEQFF
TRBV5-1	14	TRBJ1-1	CASSSGTVSTEAFF
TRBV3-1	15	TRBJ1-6	CASSRTGDHNSPLHF
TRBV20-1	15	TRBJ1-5	CSAAFRGAGNQPQHF
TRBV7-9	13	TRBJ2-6	CASRRTGANVLTF
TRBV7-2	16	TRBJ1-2	CASSQHGAVGPYGYTF
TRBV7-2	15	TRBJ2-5	CASSPGGRVQETQYF
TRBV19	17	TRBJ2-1	CASSIDFWAPTYNEQFF
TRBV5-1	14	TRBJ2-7	CASSLDQVTYEQYF
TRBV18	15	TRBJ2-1	CASSPRHRSYNEQFF
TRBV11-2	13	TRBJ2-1	CASSLDQVNEQFF
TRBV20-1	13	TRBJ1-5	CSAKNRPSQPQHF
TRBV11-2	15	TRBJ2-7	CASSFWASGSYEQYF